The text below deals with one T cell receptor beta chain. Its antigen is still unknown. The same CDR3 is also encoded by other DNA sequences in this sample. The data were obtained in a study of T cell therapy after organ transplantation. About the research overall: A median of 1.92 x 10^8 CMV-specific T cells was infused in 2 to 6 doses.

The CDR3 is 13 residues long. Germline loops: CDR1 MNHEY, CDR2 SVGAGI. The ends were cut back, 0 bases at V and 4 bases at J, with 6 bases in the middle. Profiling relied on immunoSEQ multiplex PCR, and the TCRdb table lists in-frame clones only, not all of them. Altogether about 48,000 clones are present, 94% being singletons, with the ten largest covering 2.5% to 3.5%. Study conclusions and caveats: Endogenous clonotypes not in therapy products appeared after therapy alongside transferred ones.

The clonotype was recovered from a human patient who had received a solid organ transplant and had CMV disease. The sequenced sample was CD8+ T cells from blood, obtained before autologous CMV-specific T cell therapy. The chain carries TRBV6-5 and TRBJ1-1, with D perhaps TRBD1 (5 bases). The CDR3 reads CASSYSGGTEAFF. The CDR3 DNA follows: TGTGCCAGCAGTTACTCGGGGGGCACTGAAGCTTTCTTT.